The source of this TCR beta chain is a study of control samples from healthy donors and cancer patients. The repertoire was sequenced with immunoSEQ multiplex PCR; TCRdb's copy has only in-frame clones and lacks some. The data hold about 18,000 clones, with around four fifths observed a single time. Germline loops: CDR1 SGHAT, CDR2 FQNNGV. The CDR3 has 13 amino acids. V trimming: 6 bases; J trimming: 2 bases; junction bases outside the gene matches: 3. V gene TRBV11-2 combines with J gene TRBJ1-2, with 7 bases aligning to TRBD1. Sequenced material: PBMCs. The clonotype comes from a woman in her 70s with lung cancer. The CDR3 loop reads CASSDRVNYGYTF. CDR3 coding DNA: TGTGCCAGCAGTGACAGGGTGAACTATGGCTACACCTTC. The variable domain in full, with the rest retrieved from reference TRBV11-2 and TRBJ1-2, is EAGVAQSPRYKIIEKRQSVAFWCNPISGHATLYWYQQILGQGPKLLIQFQNNGVVDDSQLPKDRFSAERLKGVDSTLKIQPAKLEDSAVYLCASSDRVNYGYTFGSGTRLTVV.